These T cell receptor beta chains were read from a single sample in a study of blood T cell repertoires in COVID-19. Using immunoSEQ multiplex PCR, the repertoire was profiled, and TCRdb retains in-frame clones only, with some absent. The top ten hold approximately 8.7% of the sample, which has 200,000 to 250,000 clones, more than 80% seen once. The sequenced material came from PBMCs or T cells enriched from blood (not recorded which). Source of these receptors: a man in his forties who had recovered from COVID-19. Both conserved end residues are part of each CDR3. A D gene is named only where the DNA matches it firmly. Clone sizes are given selectively: once, few, many, or a class where the clone is expanded.

abundance: .; v_gene: TRBV4-1; d_gene: .; j_gene: TRBJ1-6; CDR3aa: CASSQDLGLRGSPLHF; CDR3nt: TGCGCCAGCAGCCAAGATCTCGGTCTACGGGGTTCACCCCTCCACTTT
abundance: once; v_gene: TRBV7-8; d_gene: .; j_gene: TRBJ1-2; CDR3aa: CASSRGRISGYTF; CDR3nt: TGTGCCAGCAGCCGCGGGAGGATTAGTGGCTACACCTTC
abundance: .; v_gene: TRBV4-2; d_gene: .; j_gene: TRBJ2-3; CDR3aa: CASSQDPNGAASTDTQYF; CDR3nt: TGTGCCAGCAGCCAAGACCCGAATGGAGCGGCTAGCACAGATACGCAGTATTTT
abundance: .; v_gene: TRBV5-1; d_gene: TRBD1; j_gene: TRBJ1-1; CDR3aa: CASSPRTGGYGAFF; CDR3nt: TGCGCCAGCAGTCCTCGAACAGGGGGCTATGGTGCTTTCTTT
abundance: .; v_gene: TRBV10-3; d_gene: .; j_gene: TRBJ2-7; CDR3aa: CATAGGYEQYF; CDR3nt: TGTGCCACCGCCGGAGGCTACGAGCAGTACTTC
abundance: .; v_gene: TRBV27; d_gene: TRBD2; j_gene: TRBJ2-7; CDR3aa: CASRRTSGKYEQYF; CDR3nt: TGTGCCAGCAGGCGGACTAGCGGGAAGTACGAGCAGTACTTC
abundance: .; v_gene: TRBV11-2; d_gene: .; j_gene: TRBJ2-3; CDR3aa: CASVPKGGGGADTQYF; CDR3nt: TGTGCCAGCGTCCCCAAGGGGGGGGGAGGGGCAGATACGCAGTATTTT
abundance: .; v_gene: TRBV11-2; d_gene: .; j_gene: TRBJ2-1; CDR3aa: CASSLGGHTDHEQFF; CDR3nt: TGTGCCAGCAGCTTAGGCGGACACACTGACCATGAGCAGTTCTTC
abundance: .; v_gene: TRBV2; d_gene: .; j_gene: TRBJ1-3; CDR3aa: CASSPQGGAGNTIYF; CDR3nt: TGTGCCAGCAGTCCACAGGGAGGGGCTGGAAACACCATATATTTT
abundance: many; v_gene: TRBV15; d_gene: TRBD2; j_gene: TRBJ2-3; CDR3aa: CATSISGDSTDTQYF; CDR3nt: TGTGCCACCAGCATTAGCGGGGATAGCACAGATACGCAGTATTTT
abundance: .; v_gene: TRBV25-1; d_gene: .; j_gene: TRBJ1-4; CDR3aa: CASSDSGTGKEKLFF; CDR3nt: TGTGCCAGCAGTGACTCGGGAACTGGGAAGGAAAAACTGTTTTTT
abundance: .; v_gene: TRBV18; d_gene: TRBD1; j_gene: TRBJ1-1; CDR3aa: CASSPKGQGGVATEAFF; CDR3nt: TGTGCCAGCTCACCTAAGGGACAGGGAGGCGTAGCCACTGAAGCTTTCTTT
abundance: .; v_gene: TRBV19; d_gene: TRBD1; j_gene: TRBJ1-5; CDR3aa: CASPDRANQPQHF; CDR3nt: TGTGCCAGCCCCGACAGGGCAAATCAGCCCCAGCATTTT
abundance: .; v_gene: TRBV6-5; d_gene: TRBD1; j_gene: TRBJ2-7; CDR3aa: CASSYQGQGAYEQYF; CDR3nt: TGTGCCAGCAGTTACCAAGGACAGGGGGCCTACGAGCAGTACTTC
abundance: .; v_gene: TRBV19; d_gene: TRBD2; j_gene: TRBJ2-1; CDR3aa: CASSSGGWLNEQFF; CDR3nt: TGTGCCAGTAGTAGCGGGGGGTGGTTGAATGAGCAGTTCTTC
abundance: .; v_gene: TRBV19; d_gene: .; j_gene: TRBJ1-2; CDR3aa: CASSIGLGLNYGYTF; CDR3nt: TGTGCCAGTAGTATAGGTTTGGGCCTGAACTATGGCTACACCTTC
abundance: .; v_gene: TRBV19; d_gene: .; j_gene: TRBJ1-3; CDR3aa: CASSIGASGNTIYF; CDR3nt: TGTGCCAGTAGTATAGGGGCCTCTGGAAACACCATATATTTT
abundance: .; v_gene: TRBV2; d_gene: .; j_gene: TRBJ1-4; CDR3aa: CASSEDLATNEKLFF; CDR3nt: TGTGCCAGCAGTGAAGACTTGGCAACTAATGAAAAACTGTTTTTT
abundance: .; v_gene: TRBV9; d_gene: .; j_gene: TRBJ2-2; CDR3aa: CASSPTTITGELFF; CDR3nt: TGTGCCAGCAGCCCTACGACTATCACCGGGGAGCTGTTTTTT
abundance: .; v_gene: TRBV5-1; d_gene: .; j_gene: TRBJ2-5; CDR3aa: CASRRDYQETQYF; CDR3nt: TGCGCCAGCCGACGGGACTACCAAGAGACCCAGTACTTC
abundance: .; v_gene: TRBV7-9; d_gene: .; j_gene: TRBJ1-2; CDR3aa: CASSLTEPYGYTF; CDR3nt: TGTGCCAGCAGCTTAACAGAACCCTATGGCTACACCTTC
abundance: .; v_gene: TRBV5-1; d_gene: .; j_gene: TRBJ1-4; CDR3aa: CASSLASLATNEKLFF; CDR3nt: TGCGCCAGCAGCTTGGCCTCCCTTGCAACTAATGAAAAACTGTTTTTT
abundance: once; v_gene: TRBV12-2; d_gene: .; j_gene: TRBJ1-6; CDR3aa: CASRFPGSYNSPLHF; CDR3nt: TGTGCAAGTCGCTTTCCGGGCTCCTATAATTCACCCCTCCACTTT
abundance: .; v_gene: TRBV19; d_gene: .; j_gene: TRBJ1-6; CDR3aa: CASSTPLGVSYNSPLHF; CDR3nt: TGTGCCAGTAGTACGCCGTTAGGGGTCTCGTATAATTCACCCCTCCACTTT
abundance: .; v_gene: TRBV4-2; d_gene: .; j_gene: TRBJ2-3; CDR3aa: CASSQGYRGGGTDTQYF; CDR3nt: TGTGCCAGCAGCCAAGGTTACAGGGGGGGTGGCACAGATACGCAGTATTTT
abundance: .; v_gene: TRBV4-1; d_gene: TRBD1; j_gene: TRBJ2-4; CDR3aa: CASTDLDRGNKNIQYF; CDR3nt: TGCGCCAGCACCGACCTTGACAGGGGCAACAAAAACATTCAGTACTTC
abundance: .; v_gene: TRBV19; d_gene: TRBD1; j_gene: TRBJ1-2; CDR3aa: CASSPWTGDYGYTF; CDR3nt: TGTGCCAGTAGTCCATGGACAGGGGACTATGGCTACACCTTC